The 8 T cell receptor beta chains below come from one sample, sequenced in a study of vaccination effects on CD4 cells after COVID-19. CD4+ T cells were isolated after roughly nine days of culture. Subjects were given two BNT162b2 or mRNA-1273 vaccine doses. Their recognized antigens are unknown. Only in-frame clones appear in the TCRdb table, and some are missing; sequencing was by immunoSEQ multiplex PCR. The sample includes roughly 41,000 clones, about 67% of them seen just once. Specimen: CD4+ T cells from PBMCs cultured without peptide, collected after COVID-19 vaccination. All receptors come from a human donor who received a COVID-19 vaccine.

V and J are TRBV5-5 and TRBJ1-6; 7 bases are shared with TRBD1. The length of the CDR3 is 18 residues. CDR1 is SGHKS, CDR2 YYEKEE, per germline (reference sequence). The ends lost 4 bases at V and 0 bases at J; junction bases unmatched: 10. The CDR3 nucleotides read TGTGCCAGCAGCGCGGGACAGTTCCTTAGCTCCTATAATTCACCCCTCCACTTT. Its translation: CASSAGQFLSSYNSPLHF.

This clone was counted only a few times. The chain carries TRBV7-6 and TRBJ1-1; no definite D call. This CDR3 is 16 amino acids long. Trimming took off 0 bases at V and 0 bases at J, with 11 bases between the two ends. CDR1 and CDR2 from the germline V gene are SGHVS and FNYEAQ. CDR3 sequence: CASSLATPPVNTEAFF. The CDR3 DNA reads TGTGCCAGCAGCTTAGCGACCCCACCAGTGAACACTGAAGCTTTCTTT.

The CDR3: CASSYSGGTEAFF. The CDR3 DNA reads as TGTGCCAGCAGCTATTCAGGGGGCACTGAAGCTTTCTTT. V is TRBV3-1 (or the pseudogene TRBV3-2) and J is TRBJ1-1, with 7 bases identical to TRBD1. This CDR3 has 13 amino acids. The V and J ends lost 5 bases and 4 bases, in that order; junction bases with no gene match: 4. Germline V gene sequence: CDR1 LGHDT, CDR2 YNNKEL (reference sequence).

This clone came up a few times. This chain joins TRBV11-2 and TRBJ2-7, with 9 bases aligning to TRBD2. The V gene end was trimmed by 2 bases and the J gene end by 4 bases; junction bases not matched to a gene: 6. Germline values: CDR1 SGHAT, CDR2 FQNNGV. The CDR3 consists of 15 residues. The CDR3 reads CASSLSSGVSYEQYF. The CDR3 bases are TGTGCCAGCAGCTTATCTAGCGGGGTTTCTTACGAGCAGTACTTC.

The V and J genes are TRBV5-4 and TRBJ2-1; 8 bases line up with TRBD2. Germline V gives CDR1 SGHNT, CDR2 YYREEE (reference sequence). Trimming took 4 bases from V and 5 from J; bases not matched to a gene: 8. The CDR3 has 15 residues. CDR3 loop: CASSGASGPNNEQFF. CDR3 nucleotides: TGTGCCAGCAGCGGTGCTAGCGGGCCAAACAATGAGCAGTTCTTC.

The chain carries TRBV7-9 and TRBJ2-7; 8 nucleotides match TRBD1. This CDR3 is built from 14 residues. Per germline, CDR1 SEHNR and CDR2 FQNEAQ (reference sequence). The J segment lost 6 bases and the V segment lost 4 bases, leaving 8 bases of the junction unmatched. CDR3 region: CASSSGQGRVEQYF. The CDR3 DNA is TGTGCCAGCAGCTCCGGACAGGGTCGGGTCGAGCAGTACTTC.

The CDR3 DNA follows: TGTGCCAGCTCACGGGACAGTAGCTCTGGAAACACCATATATTTT. It encodes CASSRDSSSGNTIYF. The gene calls are TRBV18 and TRBJ1-3; 7 nucleotides align to TRBD1. CDR1 KGHSH and CDR2 LQKENI come from the germline V gene. Trimming took 4 bases from V and 0 from J; bases not matched to a gene: 3. The CDR3 consists of 15 residues.

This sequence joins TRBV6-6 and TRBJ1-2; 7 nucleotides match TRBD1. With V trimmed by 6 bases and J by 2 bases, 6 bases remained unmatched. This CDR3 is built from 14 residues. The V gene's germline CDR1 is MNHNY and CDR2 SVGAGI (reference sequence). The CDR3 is CASSLPGQNYGYTF. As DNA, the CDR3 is TGTGCCAGCAGCTTACCGGGACAGAACTATGGCTACACCTTC.